This T cell receptor (beta chain) derives from a study of prognosis after radiotherapy for stage I lung cancer. TCR beta CDR3 was amplified from genomic DNA by two-round multiplex PCR. Individual primers that were specific to each TRBV and TRBJ gene served in first-round PCR. TCRdb itself ran the multiplex PCR reads through MiXCR, one entry per CDR3 protein. This sample yields 30,000 to 40,000 distinct CDR3 sequences, of which approximately 36% are seen a single time; roughly 17% belongs to the top ten. A remark on this clonotype: This may arise from a read error, as a much more abundant clone is one base away.

The germline V gene has CDR1 SQVTM and CDR2 ANQGSEA. This CDR3 contains 14 residues. The J gene is TRBJ2-6, the V gene TRBV29-1, with D possibly called TRBD1 or TRBD2 (5 bases each). Specimen: PBMCs, collected before or after stereotactic body radiation therapy (not recorded which). The receptor was isolated from a donor over 45 with non-small cell lung cancer. In DNA, the CDR3 is TGCAGCGTTGGAGCGGACTCTGGGGCCAACTTCCTGACTTTC. The encoded protein is CSVGADSGANFLTF.